These T cell receptor beta chains were read from a single sample in a study of T-cell reconstitution after alpha-beta-depleted transplantation in children. One entry per CDR3 protein results from TCRdb running MiXCR on the PCR reads. This sample carries 250,000 to 400,000 distinct CDR3 sequences, over 20% of them seen once, and the ten largest clones take 9.5% to 13%. This specimen was PBMCs, mostly from graft donor cells, taken 180 days after TCRalphabeta/CD19-depleted stem cell transplant. These receptors originate from a male patient younger than 18 who had a stem cell transplant for acute lymphoblastic leukemia, so the T cells may come from the graft donor. The CDR3 runs from the conserved cysteine through the conserved F or W. A D gene is named only where the DNA matches it firmly. Some rows have no size entry. The others give once, few or many, or a class for an expanded clone.

d_call	clone_size	v_call	j_call	cdr3_aa	cdr3_nt
-	-	TRBV20-1	TRBJ2-7	CSARDGGTYEQYF	TGCAGTGCTAGAGACGGGGGAACCTACGAGCAGTACTTC
-	-	TRBV29-1	TRBJ2-1	CSVHVGNEQFF	TGCAGCGTCCACGTCGGCAATGAGCAGTTCTTC
-	-	TRBV7-3	TRBJ2-2	CACSLNSAGELFF	TGTGCCTGCAGCTTAAATAGTGCCGGGGAGCTGTTTTTT
-	-	TRBV29-1	TRBJ2-3	CSVATLSTDTQYF	TGCAGCGTTGCCACCCTAAGCACAGATACGCAGTATTTT
-	few	TRBV29-1	TRBJ2-5	CSVEFGGRLRLETQYF	TGCAGCGTTGAATTCGGTGGGCGCCTTCGTCTGGAGACCCAGTACTTC
TRBD1	few	TRBV29-1	TRBJ1-3	CSATPGQGGNTIYF	TGCAGCGCGACACCGGGACAGGGTGGAAACACCATATATTTT
TRBD2	-	TRBV2	TRBJ2-2	CASSPARIAGGPTGELFF	TGTGCCAGCAGCCCAGCTAGGATAGCGGGAGGACCCACCGGGGAGCTGTTTTTT
TRBD1	few	TRBV20-1	TRBJ2-5	CSAPVGTGPKETQYF	TGCAGTGCCCCGGTGGGGACAGGGCCCAAAGAGACCCAGTACTTC
-	-	TRBV27	TRBJ2-2	CASSFRSTGELFF	TGTGCCAGCAGTTTTCGGTCCACCGGGGAGCTGTTTTTT
TRBD2	-	TRBV6-5	TRBJ2-5	CASSYIPLLGGSNETQYF	TGTGCCAGCAGTTATATCCCCCTGTTGGGCGGGAGTAACGAGACCCAGTACTTC
-	-	TRBV18	TRBJ2-7	CASSPGAREVHEQYF	TGTGCCAGCTCACCCGGGGCAAGGGAGGTGCACGAGCAGTACTTC
TRBD1	many	TRBV5-1	TRBJ2-5	CASRSTGGGETQYF	TGCGCCAGCAGGTCGACAGGGGGCGGGGAGACCCAGTACTTC
TRBD2	-	TRBV10-3	TRBJ2-7	CATLGTSGALEQYF	TGTGCCACACTGGGGACTAGCGGTGCTCTGGAGCAGTACTTC
TRBD2	many	TRBV29-1	TRBJ2-5	CSGTRQETQYF	TGCAGCGGGACTAGACAAGAGACCCAGTACTTC
-	few	TRBV5-1	TRBJ1-1	CASSFNSEAFF	TGCGCCAGCAGCTTTAACAGTGAAGCTTTCTTT
-	-	TRBV18	TRBJ1-5	CASSTDADQPQHF	TGTGCCAGCTCAACCGACGCAGATCAGCCCCAGCATTTT
-	-	TRBV5-1	TRBJ2-1	CASSGGLLNNEQFF	TGCGCCAGCAGCGGGGGACTCCTAAACAATGAGCAGTTCTTC
-	-	TRBV6-1	TRBJ2-6	CASSVLGSGANVLTF	TGTGCCAGCAGTGTGTTGGGTTCTGGGGCCAACGTCCTGACTTTC
TRBD1	-	TRBV6-5	TRBJ2-1	CASSYNRTGGSYNEQFF	TGTGCCAGCAGTTATAACCGGACAGGGGGATCCTACAATGAGCAGTTCTTC
-	few	TRBV7-9	TRBJ2-7	CASSSGDEQYF	TGTGCCAGCAGCTCGGGGGACGAGCAGTACTTC
TRBD2	-	TRBV19	TRBJ2-7	CASSIASGTNEQYF	TGTGCCAGTAGTATAGCTAGCGGGACCAACGAGCAGTACTTC
TRBD2	-	TRBV3-1	TRBJ2-7	CASSPPSGGSGSYEQYF	TGTGCCAGCAGCCCCCCTAGCGGGGGTAGCGGATCCTACGAGCAGTACTTC
TRBD1	few	TRBV20-1	TRBJ1-1	CSARIRDRLRWDMNTEAFF	TGCAGTGCTAGAATTCGGGACAGGTTAAGGTGGGACATGAACACTGAAGCTTTCTTT
-	few	TRBV10-2	TRBJ2-3	CASTGAARGTDTQYF	TGCGCCAGCACCGGTGCTGCTAGGGGCACAGATACGCAGTATTTT
-	-	TRBV19	TRBJ1-5	CASNPGGGHLQPQHF	TGTGCCAGTAACCCCGGGGGGGGACATCTCCAGCCCCAGCATTTT
TRBD1	few	TRBV5-5	TRBJ1-1	CASSFGTGGWGTEAFF	TGTGCCAGCAGCTTCGGGACAGGGGGCTGGGGCACTGAAGCTTTCTTT